This T cell receptor (beta chain) was documented in a study of blood T cell repertoires in COVID-19. This CDR3 is 15 amino acids long. The V gene end was trimmed by 3 bases and the J gene end by 3 bases; junction bases not matched to a gene: 6. CDR1 LGHDT and CDR2 YNNKEL come from the germline V gene (reference sequence). Clones were read by immunoSEQ multiplex PCR, and TCRdb kept only the in-frame ones, dropping some. The profile shows 300,000 to 400,000 clones, approximately 91% of them singletons. The specimen was PBMCs or T cells enriched from blood (not recorded which). The receptor was derived from a young woman who had been exposed to COVID-19. This sequence joins TRBV3-1 (or the pseudogene TRBV3-2) and TRBJ2-7; 9 bases are shared with TRBD1. In nucleotides, the CDR3 is TGTGCCAGCAGCCAGGATGTGGGACAGGGCTACGAGCAGTACTTC. Its protein is CASSQDVGQGYEQYF.